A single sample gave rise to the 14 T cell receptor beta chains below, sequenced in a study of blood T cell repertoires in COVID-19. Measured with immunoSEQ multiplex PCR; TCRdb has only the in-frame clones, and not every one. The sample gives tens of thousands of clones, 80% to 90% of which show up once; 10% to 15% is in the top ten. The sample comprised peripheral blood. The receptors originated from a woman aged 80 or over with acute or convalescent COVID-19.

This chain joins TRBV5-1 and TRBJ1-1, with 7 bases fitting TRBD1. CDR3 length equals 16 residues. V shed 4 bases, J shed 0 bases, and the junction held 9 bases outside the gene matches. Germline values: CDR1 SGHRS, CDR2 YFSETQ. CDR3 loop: CASSITGQRVNTEAFF. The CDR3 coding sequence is TGCGCCAGCAGCATCACGGGACAGCGCGTGAACACTGAAGCTTTCTTT.

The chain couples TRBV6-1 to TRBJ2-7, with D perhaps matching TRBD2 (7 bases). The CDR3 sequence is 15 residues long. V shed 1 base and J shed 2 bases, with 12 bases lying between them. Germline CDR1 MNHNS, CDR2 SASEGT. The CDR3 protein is CASSEEGEGPYEQYF. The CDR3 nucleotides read TGTGCCAGCAGTGAAGAGGGGGAGGGGCCCTACGAGCAGTACTTC.

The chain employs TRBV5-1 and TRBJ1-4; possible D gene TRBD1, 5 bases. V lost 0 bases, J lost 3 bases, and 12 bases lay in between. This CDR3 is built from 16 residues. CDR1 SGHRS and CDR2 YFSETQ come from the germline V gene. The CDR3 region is CASSLVGAVSNEKLFF. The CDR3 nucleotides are TGCGCCAGCAGCTTGGTAGGGGCGGTTTCTAATGAAAAACTGTTTTTT.

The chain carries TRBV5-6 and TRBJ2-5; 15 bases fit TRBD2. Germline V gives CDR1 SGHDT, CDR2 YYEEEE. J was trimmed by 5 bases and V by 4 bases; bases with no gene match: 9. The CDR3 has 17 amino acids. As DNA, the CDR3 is TGTGCCAGCAGCCTGGGACTAGCGGGGGGAGGCTGGGAGACCCAGTACTTC. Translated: CASSLGLAGGGWETQYF.

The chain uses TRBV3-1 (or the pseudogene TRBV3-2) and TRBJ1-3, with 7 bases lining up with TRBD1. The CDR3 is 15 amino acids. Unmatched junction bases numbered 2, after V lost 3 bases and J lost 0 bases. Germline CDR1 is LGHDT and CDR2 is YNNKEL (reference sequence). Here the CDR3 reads CASSQGQFSGNTIYF. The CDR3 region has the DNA TGTGCCAGCAGCCAGGGACAGTTCTCTGGAAACACCATATATTTT.

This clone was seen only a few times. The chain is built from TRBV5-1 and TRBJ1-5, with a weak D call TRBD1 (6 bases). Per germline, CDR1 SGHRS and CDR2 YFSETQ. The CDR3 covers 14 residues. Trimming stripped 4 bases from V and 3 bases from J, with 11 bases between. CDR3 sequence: CASSMGHDNQPQHF. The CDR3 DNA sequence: TGCGCCAGCAGCATGGGACACGACAATCAGCCCCAGCATTTT.

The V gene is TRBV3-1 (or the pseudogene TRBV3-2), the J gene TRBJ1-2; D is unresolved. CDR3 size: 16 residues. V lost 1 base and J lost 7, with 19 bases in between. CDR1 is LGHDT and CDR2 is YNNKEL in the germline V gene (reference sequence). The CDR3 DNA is TGTGCCAGCAGCCAAGTTCATCGGACGGGGATCGCTGGCTACACCTTC. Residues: CASSQVHRTGIAGYTF.

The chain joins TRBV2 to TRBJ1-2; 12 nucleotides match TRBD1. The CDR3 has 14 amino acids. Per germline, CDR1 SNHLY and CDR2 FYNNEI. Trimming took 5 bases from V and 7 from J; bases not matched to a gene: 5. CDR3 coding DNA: TGTGCCAGCAGTCTGGGACAGGGGGCCCTTGGCTACACCTTC. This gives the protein CASSLGQGALGYTF. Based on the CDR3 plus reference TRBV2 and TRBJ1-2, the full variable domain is EPEVTQTPSHQVTQMGQEVILRCVPISNHLYFYWYRQILGQKVEFLVSFYNNEISEKSEIFDDQFSVERPDGSNFTLKIRSTKLEDSAMYFCASSLGQGALGYTFGSGTRLTVV.

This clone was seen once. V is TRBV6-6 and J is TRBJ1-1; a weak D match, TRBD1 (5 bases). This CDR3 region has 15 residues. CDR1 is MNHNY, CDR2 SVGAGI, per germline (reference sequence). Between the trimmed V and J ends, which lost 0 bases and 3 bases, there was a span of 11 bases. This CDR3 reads CASSYSAGWDTEAFF. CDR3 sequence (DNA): TGTGCCAGCAGTTACTCGGCAGGGTGGGACACTGAAGCTTTCTTT.

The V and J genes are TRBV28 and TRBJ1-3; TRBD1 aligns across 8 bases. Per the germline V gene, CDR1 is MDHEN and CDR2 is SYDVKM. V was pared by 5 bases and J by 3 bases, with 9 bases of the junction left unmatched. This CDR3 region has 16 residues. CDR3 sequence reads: CASSTRTGLVGNTIYF. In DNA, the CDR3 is TGTGCCAGCAGTACCAGGACAGGGCTAGTTGGAAACACCATATATTTT.

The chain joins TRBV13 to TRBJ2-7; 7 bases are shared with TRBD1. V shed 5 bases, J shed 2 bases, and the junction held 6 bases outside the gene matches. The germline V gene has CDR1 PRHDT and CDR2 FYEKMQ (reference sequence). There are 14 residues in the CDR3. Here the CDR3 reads CASSRGQLPYEQYF. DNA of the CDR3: TGTGCCAGCAGCCGGGGACAGCTACCCTACGAGCAGTACTTC. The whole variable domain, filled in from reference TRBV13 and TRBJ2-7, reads AAGVIQSPRHLIKEKRETATLKCYPIPRHDTVYWYQQGPGQDPQFLISFYEKMQSDKGSIPDRFSAQQFSDYHSELNMSSLELGDSALYFCASSRGQLPYEQYFGPGTRLTVT.

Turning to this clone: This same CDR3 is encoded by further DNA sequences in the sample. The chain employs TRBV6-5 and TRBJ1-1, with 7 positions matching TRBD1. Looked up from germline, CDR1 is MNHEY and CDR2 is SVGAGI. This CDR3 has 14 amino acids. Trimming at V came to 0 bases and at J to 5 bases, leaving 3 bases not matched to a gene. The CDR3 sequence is CASSYSGGATEAFF. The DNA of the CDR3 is TGTGCCAGCAGTTACTCAGGGGGCGCAACTGAAGCTTTCTTT.

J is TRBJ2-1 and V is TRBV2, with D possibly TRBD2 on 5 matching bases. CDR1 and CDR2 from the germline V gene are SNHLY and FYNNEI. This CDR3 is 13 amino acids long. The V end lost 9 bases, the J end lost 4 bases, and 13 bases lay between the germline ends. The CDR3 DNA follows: TGTGCCAGGTCATTCGGGGAATACAATGAGCAGTTCTTC. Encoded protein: CARSFGEYNEQFF.

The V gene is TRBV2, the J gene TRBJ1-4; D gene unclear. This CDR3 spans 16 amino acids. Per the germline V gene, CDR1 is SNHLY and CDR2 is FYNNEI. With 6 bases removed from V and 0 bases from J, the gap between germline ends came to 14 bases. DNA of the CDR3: TGTGCCAGCAGGAGGGCAGGAGACGCAACTAATGAAAAACTGTTTTTT. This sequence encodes CASRRAGDATNEKLFF.